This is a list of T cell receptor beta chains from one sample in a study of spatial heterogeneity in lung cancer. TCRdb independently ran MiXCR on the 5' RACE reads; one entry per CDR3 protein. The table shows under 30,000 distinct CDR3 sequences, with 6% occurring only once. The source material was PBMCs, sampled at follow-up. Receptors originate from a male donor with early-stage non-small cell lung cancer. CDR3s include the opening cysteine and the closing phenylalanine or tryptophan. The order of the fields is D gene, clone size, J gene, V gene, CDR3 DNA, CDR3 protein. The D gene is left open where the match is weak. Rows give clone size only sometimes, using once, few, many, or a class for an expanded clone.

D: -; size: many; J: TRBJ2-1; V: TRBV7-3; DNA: TGTGCCAGCAGCTGGGGGGCATACAATGAGCAGTTCTTC; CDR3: CASSWGAYNEQFF
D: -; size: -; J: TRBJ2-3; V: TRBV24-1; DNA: TGTGCCACCAGTGATTCACAAGTCCCGCAGTATTTT; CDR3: CATSDSQVPQYF
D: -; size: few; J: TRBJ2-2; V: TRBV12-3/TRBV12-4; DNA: TGTGCCAGCAGTTTGAGGAGGAACACCGGGGAGCTGTTTTTT; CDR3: CASSLRRNTGELFF
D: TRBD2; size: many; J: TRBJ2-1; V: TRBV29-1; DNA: TGCAGCGTTCCGGGACTAGCGGGGAATGAGCAGTTCTTC; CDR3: CSVPGLAGNEQFF
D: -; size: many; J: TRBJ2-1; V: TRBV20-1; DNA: TGCAGTGCTGGGGGAACAGGGTCTGGTGAGCAGTTCTTC; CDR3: CSAGGTGSGEQFF
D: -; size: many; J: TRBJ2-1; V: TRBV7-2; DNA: TGTGCCAGCAGCTTAGCTCGGACTAACAATGAGCAGTTCTTC; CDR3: CASSLARTNNEQFF
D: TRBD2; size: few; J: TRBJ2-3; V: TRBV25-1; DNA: TGTGCCAGCAGTCCACCGGGAGGGGGGACAGATACGCAGTATTTT; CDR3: CASSPPGGGTDTQYF
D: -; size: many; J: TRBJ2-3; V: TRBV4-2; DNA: TGTGCCAGCAGCCAAGTCGAGCGCACAGATACGCAGTATTTT; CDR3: CASSQVERTDTQYF
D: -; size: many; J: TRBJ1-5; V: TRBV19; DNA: TGTGCCAGTAGTTCCGGCGGGAGCAATCAGCCCCAGCATTTT; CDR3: CASSSGGSNQPQHF
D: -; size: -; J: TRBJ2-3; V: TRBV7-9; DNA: TGTGCCACAGGGGGGGATACGCAGTATTTT; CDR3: CATGGDTQYF
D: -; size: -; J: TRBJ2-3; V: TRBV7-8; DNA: TGTGCCAGCAGCTTACCTCCAGATACGCAGTATTTT; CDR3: CASSLPPDTQYF
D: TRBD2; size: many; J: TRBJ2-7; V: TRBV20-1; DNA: TGCAGTGCTAGGTCCCCTAGCGGGTTAAGGGAGCAGTACTTC; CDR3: CSARSPSGLREQYF